The rows below give T cell receptor beta chains drawn from one sample of a study of cytomegalovirus exposure and HLA in healthy donors. Assay used: immunoSEQ multiplex PCR; TCRdb lists only in-frame clones, some missing. Here the sample spans fewer than 250,000 clones, about 83% being singletons. The specimen sequenced was PBMCs. These receptors all come from a young woman in good health and CMV-seronegative. Both conserved end residues are part of each CDR3. D genes are given only for firm matches. Clone sizes are given selectively: once, few, many, or a class where the clone is expanded.

v_call	d_call	clone_size	j_call	cdr3_nt	cdr3_aa
TRBV15	TRBD1	NA	TRBJ2-2	TGTGCCACCAGACCGGACAGGGGTCCCGGGGAGCTGTTTTTT	CATRPDRGPGELFF
TRBV15	NA	NA	TRBJ2-7	TGTGCCACCAGCAGAGAAGTAGGAGCGAAGTCCTACGAGCAGTACTTC	CATSREVGAKSYEQYF
TRBV2	NA	NA	TRBJ2-1	TGTGCCAGCAGTGAAGTTGCGGGAAATTGGGGGACGTACAATGAGCAGTTCTTC	CASSEVAGNWGTYNEQFF
TRBV6-1	NA	NA	TRBJ2-5	TGTGCCAGCAGTGAACCAGGACTTAAGGAGACCCAGTACTTC	CASSEPGLKETQYF
TRBV6-5	NA	NA	TRBJ2-7	TGTGCCAGCACAGATAGCGTCACCTACGAGCAGTACTTC	CASTDSVTYEQYF
TRBV18	NA	NA	TRBJ2-1	TGTGCCAGCTCACCCGGCCGGGAGCTAAATGAGCAGTTCTTC	CASSPGRELNEQFF
TRBV7-2	TRBD2	NA	TRBJ2-7	TGTGCCAGCAGCTTCCCCGGGACTAGGGGGTCCTACGAGCAGTACTTC	CASSFPGTRGSYEQYF
TRBV5-1	TRBD2	NA	TRBJ2-7	TGCGCCAGCAGCCTTAGCGGGGGCCCGACCTACGAGCAGTACTTC	CASSLSGGPTYEQYF
TRBV5-6	TRBD1	NA	TRBJ1-6	TGTGCCAGCAGCTTGGTTGCAGGGGGCTTGAGTTCACCCCTCCACTTT	CASSLVAGGLSSPLHF
TRBV7-9	TRBD1	NA	TRBJ2-7	TGTGCCAGCAGCAAACGGGACAGAGTCTACGAGCAGTACTTC	CASSKRDRVYEQYF
TRBV9	TRBD1	NA	TRBJ2-7	TGTGCCAGCAGCGGCGGGACAGGGGAGGGGGAGCAGTACTTC	CASSGGTGEGEQYF
TRBV6-1	TRBD1	NA	TRBJ2-2	TGTGCCAGCTGGGACAGGGCGAACACCGGGGAGCTGTTTTTT	CASWDRANTGELFF
TRBV6-5	TRBD2	NA	TRBJ2-2	TGTGCCAGCAGTTACGGGACTAGCGGCAACACCGGGGAGCTGTTTTTT	CASSYGTSGNTGELFF
TRBV6-5	NA	few	TRBJ1-2	TGTGCCAGCACCAAGGGACTGCCAAACTATGGCTACACCTTC	CASTKGLPNYGYTF
TRBV7-6	NA	NA	TRBJ1-3	TGTGCCAGCAGCTTAGCTAGTGAAACAGGGTGGACCCGAGGGTCTGGAAACACCATATATTTT	CASSLASETGWTRGSGNTIYF
TRBV5-5	NA	NA	TRBJ1-6	TGTGCCAGCAGCCGAGCAATCACAGGTGACTATAATTCACCCCTCCACTTT	CASSRAITGDYNSPLHF
TRBV19	TRBD2	NA	TRBJ2-2	TGTGCCAGTAGTATCGCGGGGGGGACAAACACCGGGGAGCTGTTTTTT	CASSIAGGTNTGELFF
TRBV5-4	NA	NA	TRBJ2-7	TGTGCCAGCAGCTTGGTTGGCGGGTCGGAGCAGTACTTC	CASSLVGGSEQYF
TRBV25-1	TRBD2	once	TRBJ2-7	TGTGCCAGCAGTGTGGGACTAGCGGGGGGAAACTCCTACGAGCAGTACTTC	CASSVGLAGGNSYEQYF
TRBV4-1	NA	NA	TRBJ1-4	TGCGCCAGCAGCCAAACACAGCAAGGGGTAGCTAATGAAAAACTGTTTTTT	CASSQTQQGVANEKLFF
TRBV10-2	NA	NA	TRBJ2-2	TGCGCCAGCAGTGAGTCGAACAGGTTTCTAGATTCCGGGGAGCTGTTTTTT	CASSESNRFLDSGELFF
TRBV6-1	NA	few	TRBJ2-7	TGTGCCAGCAGTGAAGCGTTACTGCTCTACGAGCAGTACTTC	CASSEALLLYEQYF
TRBV5-6	TRBD2	few	TRBJ2-1	TGTGCCAGCAGCTTGTTCGCTAGCGGATACAATGAGCAGTTCTTC	CASSLFASGYNEQFF
TRBV5-4	TRBD1	NA	TRBJ2-2	TGTGCCAGCAGCCTCGGGACAGAGAACACCGGGGAGCTGTTTTTT	CASSLGTENTGELFF
TRBV5-1	NA	NA	TRBJ1-1	TGCGCCAGCAGCTTGTCGACACAGGGCCCGAACACTGAAGCTTTCTTT	CASSLSTQGPNTEAFF
TRBV30	TRBD1	NA	TRBJ1-2	TGTGCCTGGAGTGACGGGACAGGGGATGGCTACACCTTC	CAWSDGTGDGYTF
TRBV6-5	NA	NA	TRBJ1-5	TGTGCCAGCAGTTACTCTGCAGACCGAAGGGGTCAGCCCCAGCATTTT	CASSYSADRRGQPQHF
TRBV5-1	TRBD1	NA	TRBJ2-5	TGCGCCAGCAGCCGATCAGGGGGCGTGGGCCAAGAGACCCAGTACTTC	CASSRSGGVGQETQYF
TRBV21-1	NA	NA	TRBJ1-4	TGTGCCAGCAGCAATACAGGGGGTATCTTTAATGAAAAACTGTTTTTT	CASSNTGGIFNEKLFF
TRBV7-6	TRBD1	NA	TRBJ1-5	TGTGCCAGCAGCCAAAGGACAGGGGCCAATCAGCCCCAGCATTTT	CASSQRTGANQPQHF
TRBV18	NA	once	TRBJ1-1	TGTGCCAGCTCACAGAGCAGCGACACTGAAGCTTTCTTT	CASSQSSDTEAFF
TRBV6-6	NA	NA	TRBJ1-6	TGTGCCAGCAGTTACGCCAGGGGTTATTCACCCCTCCACTTT	CASSYARGYSPLHF
TRBV30	NA	NA	TRBJ2-7	TGTGCCTGGAAAAACAGCTACGAGCAGTACTTC	CAWKNSYEQYF
TRBV15	NA	once	TRBJ1-3	TGTGCCACCAGGCCGGAGGTGAGCTCTGGAAACACCATATATTTT	CATRPEVSSGNTIYF
TRBV2	NA	NA	TRBJ2-7	TGTGCTGGGGTGGACTCCCAGTTTTACGAGCAGTACTTC	CAGVDSQFYEQYF
TRBV19	TRBD1	NA	TRBJ1-1	TGTGCCAGTAGTATTTGGACAGGAATGAACACTGAAGCTTTCTTT	CASSIWTGMNTEAFF
TRBV6-1	NA	few	TRBJ2-7	TGTGCCAGCATAGAGCGGACCTACGAGCAGTACTTC	CASIERTYEQYF
TRBV2	TRBD1	NA	TRBJ2-7	TGTGCCAGCAGTACTCGACAGGGCGGCGAGCAGTACTTC	CASSTRQGGEQYF
TRBV29-1	NA	NA	TRBJ1-5	TGCAGCGTTGAAAATGGGGGGGGAGTCAATCAGCCCCAGCATTTT	CSVENGGGVNQPQHF